A single sample is the source of the 16 T cell receptor beta chains below, sequenced in a study of blood T cell repertoires in COVID-19. TCRdb's table, derived via immunoSEQ multiplex PCR, lists solely in-frame clones and lacks some. This table has approximately 270,000 clones, 89% appearing once. The sequenced sample consisted of peripheral blood. These receptors originate from a man in his fifties with acute or convalescent COVID-19.

This clone was seen a single time. The J gene is TRBJ2-7, the V gene TRBV6-5; 7 bases match TRBD1. V was clipped by 5 bases and J by 6 bases; unmatched bases: 7. This CDR3 contains 13 residues. Germline V gene sequence: CDR1 MNHEY, CDR2 SVGAGI. CDR3 nucleotide sequence: TGTGCCAGCAGTACCCGGGACAGATCCGAGCAGTACTTC. Translated: CASSTRDRSEQYF.

This clone was found many times. This chain joins TRBV15 and TRBJ2-7; a possible D gene is TRBD1 (5 bases). Looked up from germline, CDR1 is LNHNV and CDR2 is YYDKDF (reference sequence). The CDR3 loop spans 14 amino acids. Trimming shortened V by 2 bases and J by 1 base, and 9 bases separated the two germline ends. The CDR3 nucleotides are TGTGCCACCAGCAGACAGGGTACGTCCTACGAGCAGTACTTC. Amino acid sequence: CATSRQGTSYEQYF.

This sequence joins TRBV12-3 or TRBV12-4 and TRBJ1-1; 10 nucleotides align to TRBD1. V dropped 8 bases and J dropped 3; count of bases not matched to a gene: 3. The CDR3 has 13 residues. This CDR3 reads CASSGTGDTEAFF. The CDR3 nucleotides are TGTGCCAGCTCCGGGACAGGGGACACTGAAGCTTTCTTT.

V is TRBV3-1 (or the pseudogene TRBV3-2) and J is TRBJ2-3; TRBD2 matches at 9 bases. J lost 0 bases, V lost 0 bases, and 10 bases had no gene match. The germline V gene has CDR1 LGHDT and CDR2 YNNKEL (reference sequence). This CDR3 region has 19 residues. The CDR3 DNA reads TGTGCCAGCAGCCAAGAAGGTAGCGGGGGCGCCTCTAGCACAGATACGCAGTATTTT. This gives the protein CASSQEGSGGASSTDTQYF.

For this clone: Additional DNA sequences in this sample encode the identical CDR3. This chain joins TRBV10-1 and TRBJ2-1; no firm D call. The ends were cut back, 0 bases at V and 4 bases at J, with 7 bases in the middle. CDR1 is WNHNN, CDR2 SYGVQD, per germline (reference sequence). CDR3 length: 14 amino acids. The DNA of the CDR3 is TGCGCCAGCAGTGAGTCCCCAGGTTACAATGAGCAGTTCTTC. It encodes CASSESPGYNEQFF.

The V and J genes are TRBV9 and TRBJ1-1; D ambiguous. Germline assignment: CDR1 SGDLS and CDR2 YYNGEE. V was shortened by 4 bases and J by 6 bases, with 19 bases between the two germline ends. CDR3 size: 15 residues. The CDR3 region has the DNA TGTGCCAGCAGCCCCGGGGTGTGGGGTAGGGCTGAAGCTTTCTTT. Protein sequence: CASSPGVWGRAEAFF.

This chain joins TRBV29-1 and TRBJ2-7, with TRBD1 matching over 9 bases. The V gene end was trimmed by 3 bases and the J gene end by 7 bases; junction bases not matched to a gene: 7. The CDR3 loop spans 13 amino acids. Germline V gene data show CDR1 as SQVTM and CDR2 as ANQGSEA. The CDR3 spells CSVDWGQGSEQYF. In DNA form, the CDR3 reads TGCAGCGTTGATTGGGGACAGGGTTCTGAGCAGTACTTC.

V is TRBV6-5 and J is TRBJ1-2; D is ambiguous. Trimming took off 7 bases at V and 2 bases at J, with 11 bases between the two ends. CDR3 size: 13 residues. Per the germline V gene, CDR1 is MNHEY and CDR2 is SVGAGI. CDR3 amino acids: CASTPGRNYGYTF. The CDR3 DNA follows: TGTGCCAGCACCCCCGGGAGAAACTATGGCTACACCTTC.

This chain uses TRBV12-3 or TRBV12-4 with TRBJ2-1; 7 bases line up with TRBD1. Trimming at V came to 7 bases and at J to 7 bases, leaving 7 bases not matched to a gene. The CDR3 contains 13 residues. The CDR3: CASTLGGENEQFF. CDR3 nucleotides: TGTGCCAGCACCCTAGGGGGCGAGAATGAGCAGTTCTTC.

In this sample, this clone turned up once. The chain links TRBV19 to TRBJ2-1; 8 nucleotides match TRBD2. CDR1 and CDR2 from the germline V gene are LNHDA and SQIVND (reference sequence). The junction had 10 bases not matched to a gene; V was cut back by 6 bases and J by 3 bases. This CDR3 has 16 residues. The CDR3 loop is CASSQTAGGLYNEQFF. CDR3 nucleotide sequence: TGTGCCAGTAGCCAAACGGCGGGGGGCCTCTACAATGAGCAGTTCTTC.

V and J are TRBV7-6 and TRBJ2-7; D ambiguous. Trimming stripped 1 base from V and 4 bases from J, with 11 bases between. Germline assignment: CDR1 SGHVS and CDR2 FNYEAQ. This CDR3 is built from 14 residues. CDR3 DNA: TGTGCCAGCAGCTTAGGTCGGTTGAGTTACGAGCAGTACTTC. Translation: CASSLGRLSYEQYF.

In DNA form, the CDR3 reads TGTGCCAGCAGCCAGGGGACGGGTGAAAAACTGTTTTTT. This translates into CASSQGTGEKLFF. The rearrangement uses TRBV12-3 or TRBV12-4 and TRBJ1-4, with D possibly matching TRBD1 (6 bases). The CDR3 covers 13 residues. Between the trimmed V and J ends, which lost 6 bases and 7 bases, there was a span of 12 bases.

The chain recombines TRBV3-1 (or the pseudogene TRBV3-2) with TRBJ2-5, with 12 positions matching TRBD2. The CDR3 contains 15 residues. Germline trimming cut 4 bases from V and 1 base from J; bases unmatched to any gene: 1. Germline V CDR1 and CDR2: LGHDT, YNNKEL (reference sequence). The CDR3 sequence: CASSRGLAGQETQYF. Written as DNA, the CDR3 is TGTGCCAGCAGCCGGGGACTAGCGGGCCAAGAGACCCAGTACTTC.

This clone was detected only once. The chain combines TRBV5-1 with TRBJ2-1, with no clear D. This CDR3 contains 15 residues. Trimming removed 5 bases at V and 0 bases at J, with 12 bases between. CDR1 and CDR2 (germline): SGHRS, YFSETQ. The CDR3 reads CASRENPSSYNEQFF. The CDR3 region has the DNA TGCGCCAGCAGAGAAAATCCGAGCTCCTACAATGAGCAGTTCTTC.

The chain has TRBV18 and TRBJ2-3, with a possible D match to TRBD2 (6 bases). The CDR3 spans 16 residues. The V end lost 2 bases, the J end lost 1 base, and 13 bases lay between the germline ends. Germline CDR1 and CDR2: KGHSH and LQKENI. The chain's CDR3 is CASSPLYGGRTDTQYF. CDR3 sequence (DNA): TGTGCCAGCTCACCATTGTACGGGGGACGCACAGATACGCAGTATTTT.

The chain recombines TRBV19 with TRBJ1-5; TRBD1 is a possible D gene (5 bases). Germline-derived CDR1 and CDR2 are LNHDA and SQIVND (reference sequence). Trimming shortened V by 10 bases and J by 11 bases, and 15 bases separated the two germline ends. The CDR3 runs 11 residues. The CDR3 coding sequence is TGTGCCACCCAAGGGGTGGAGTCCCAGCATTTT. Its translation is CATQGVESQHF.